The 19 T cell receptor beta chains listed next were all sequenced from one sample in a study of identifying expanded T cells in peripheral blood. Profiling relied on immunoSEQ multiplex PCR, and the TCRdb table lists in-frame clones only, not all of them. The table lists about 86,000 clones, roughly 85% of them singletons. The specimen sequenced was blood. Source of these receptors: a person aged 18 to 75 in good health.

The chain has TRBV14 and TRBJ2-3; D may match TRBD1 or TRBD2 (5 bases each). The V and J ends lost 1 base and 7 bases respectively, with 30 bases between them. The germline V gene encodes CDR1 SGHDN and CDR2 FVKESK. The CDR3 runs to 20 residues. Here the CDR3 reads CASSQAYGLLRDDLLNTQYF. DNA of the CDR3: TGTGCCAGCAGCCAAGCCTACGGGCTACTCCGGGACGACCTTCTCAATACGCAGTATTTT.

The chain links TRBV7-9 to TRBJ1-1; no clear D. CDR3 length: 13 amino acids. The V end lost 5 bases, the J end lost 1 base, and 8 bases lay between the germline ends. Per germline, CDR1 SEHNR and CDR2 FQNEAQ (reference sequence). The CDR3 here is CASSGTENTEAFF. In DNA, the CDR3 is TGTGCCAGCAGCGGAACTGAGAACACTGAAGCTTTCTTT.

The chain carries TRBV2 and TRBJ2-7; 7 nucleotides align to TRBD1. The CDR3 runs 18 residues. Trimming took 3 bases from V and 4 from J; bases not matched to a gene: 18. CDR1 is SNHLY, CDR2 FYNNEI, per germline. The CDR3 region has the DNA TGTGCCAGCAGTGAGTTAAGGGGTCTGGGCCAGGGGGTTTACGAGCAGTACTTC. Amino acid sequence: CASSELRGLGQGVYEQYF.

The chain has TRBV19 and TRBJ1-4; D remains ambiguous. The CDR3 is 15 residues long. V lost 8 bases, J lost 8 bases, and 21 bases lay in between. The germline CDR1 and CDR2 sequences are LNHDA and SQIVND (reference sequence). The CDR3 bases are TGTGCCAGTGCCTCGGGCAGAATCTTCCCAGAAAAACTGTTTTTT. Protein sequence: CASASGRIFPEKLFF.

This chain uses TRBV7-2 with TRBJ2-2; D not certain. Germline CDR1 and CDR2: SGHTA and FQGNSA. The CDR3 sequence is 15 residues long. The V and J ends lost 8 bases and 4 bases respectively, with 17 bases between them. The CDR3 loop reads CASRTPGRVTGELFF. The CDR3 DNA reads as TGTGCCAGCCGGACCCCCGGTAGGGTCACCGGGGAGCTGTTTTTT.

The rearrangement links TRBV11-2 to TRBJ1-2, with D hard to call. V was shortened by 3 bases and J by 6 bases, with 14 bases between the two germline ends. Germline CDR1 reads SGHAT; CDR2 reads FQNNGV. The CDR3 spans 14 residues. The CDR3 here is CASSLQGSADGYTF. For the CDR3, the DNA is TGTGCCAGCAGCTTGCAAGGCTCAGCCGATGGCTACACCTTC.

The CDR3 region is CASSSGQGFSYNEQFF. The CDR3 nucleotides read TGTGCCAGCAGCTCAGGGCAGGGTTTTTCCTACAATGAGCAGTTCTTC. This rearrangement joins TRBV7-3 to TRBJ2-1; weak D call: TRBD1 (5 bases). Germline V gene sequence: CDR1 SGHTA, CDR2 FQGTGA. The CDR3 sequence is 16 residues long. The V gene lost 4 bases and the J gene lost 1 base, with 14 bases spanning the gap.

This chain uses TRBV2 with TRBJ1-2, with 7 positions matching TRBD1. The CDR3 has 13 amino acids. J lost 2 bases, V lost 5 bases, and 2 bases had no gene match. Germline assignment: CDR1 SNHLY and CDR2 FYNNEI. DNA for the CDR3: TGTGCCAGCAGTCAACAGGGGAACTATGGCTACACCTTC. Its translation is CASSQQGNYGYTF.

This clone was seen a handful of times. The chain uses TRBV2 and TRBJ2-7; either TRBD1 or TRBD2 may fit D (5 bases each). Between the trimmed V and J ends, which lost 7 bases and 6 bases, there was a span of 22 bases. Germline V lookup: CDR1 SNHLY, CDR2 FYNNEI. The CDR3 runs 15 residues. The CDR3 region is CASKTGASTMGEQYF. The DNA of the CDR3 is TGTGCCAGCAAAACTGGGGCTAGCACGATGGGCGAGCAGTACTTC.

The chain has TRBV6-5 and TRBJ2-6, with no clear D. The CDR3 covers 14 residues. The ends were cut back, 7 bases at V and 1 base at J, with 8 bases in the middle. Germline V gene lookup returns CDR1 MNHEY and CDR2 SVGAGI. As DNA, the CDR3 is TGTGCCAGCACACTTTGGTCTGGGGCCAACGTCCTGACTTTC. Translation: CASTLWSGANVLTF.

V gene TRBV7-9 combines with J gene TRBJ2-1; possibly TRBD2 for D (5 bases). Trimming took 2 bases from V and 0 from J, leaving 8 bases between them. Germline V gene sequence: CDR1 SEHNR, CDR2 FQNEAQ (reference sequence). The CDR3 is made up of 15 amino acids. Here the CDR3 DNA reads TGTGCCAGCAGCTTACGAGGGAGCTCCTACAATGAGCAGTTCTTC. Translated: CASSLRGSSYNEQFF.

The V gene is TRBV6-4, the J gene TRBJ1-2; 7 bases align to TRBD1. Germline lookup yields CDR1 MRHNA and CDR2 SNTAGT. Unmatched junction bases numbered 9, after V lost 7 bases and J lost 4 bases. The CDR3 contains 14 residues. The CDR3 here is CASKEDRLGYGYTF. For the CDR3, the DNA is TGTGCCAGCAAAGAGGACAGGCTTGGCTATGGCTACACCTTC.

The rearrangement uses TRBV5-5 and TRBJ1-1, with D maybe TRBD1 (5 bases). The CDR3 loop spans 11 amino acids. Germline CDR1 SGHKS, CDR2 YYEKEE (reference sequence). Trimming took 6 bases from V and 11 from J, leaving 14 bases between them. Here the CDR3 reads CASTSGGVAFF. In DNA, the CDR3 is TGTGCCAGCACCTCCGGGGGGGTCGCTTTCTTT.

The rearrangement joins TRBV5-4 to TRBJ2-7; 8 bases line up with TRBD1. The CDR3 loop spans 17 amino acids. V gave up 4 bases and J gave up 2 bases; unmatched junction bases: 14. Per germline, CDR1 SGHNT and CDR2 YYREEE (reference sequence). The CDR3 sequence is CASSRSTGTGPTYEQYF. Here the CDR3 DNA reads TGTGCCAGCAGCCGAAGCACCGGGACAGGTCCTACCTACGAGCAGTACTTC. The whole variable domain, remainder taken from reference TRBV5-4 and TRBJ2-7, is ETGVTQSPTHLIKTRGQQVTLRCSSQSGHNTVSWYQQALGQGPQFIFQYYREEENGRGNFPPRFSGLQFPNYSSELNVNALELDDSALYLCASSRSTGTGPTYEQYFGPGTRLTVT.

This clone has a single count. The rearrangement uses TRBV4-3 and TRBJ1-2; D is undetermined. The germline V gene encodes CDR1 LGHNA and CDR2 YSLEER. This CDR3 is 17 amino acids long. Deletions cut 1 base from V and 0 bases from J, with 15 bases between. The CDR3 nucleotides are TGCGCCAGCAGCCAAGGGTGGACTGACGTAGCTAACTATGGCTACACCTTC. Amino acids: CASSQGWTDVANYGYTF.

The chain has TRBV9 and TRBJ2-1; perhaps TRBD2 as D (5 bases). The CDR3 spans 15 residues. Germline V gives CDR1 SGDLS, CDR2 YYNGEE. The V gene lost 3 bases and the J gene lost 7 bases, with 17 bases spanning the gap. The CDR3: CASSADTPGGNEQFF. The CDR3 DNA reads as TGTGCCAGCAGCGCCGACACTCCAGGAGGTAATGAGCAGTTCTTC.

The chain combines TRBV7-6 with TRBJ2-1, with D possibly being TRBD2 (5 bases). Deletions cut 6 bases from V and 8 bases from J, with 20 bases between. The CDR3 spans 15 residues. The germline V gene has CDR1 SGHVS and CDR2 FNYEAQ. The CDR3 protein is CASSFTGTGMDEQFF. As DNA, the CDR3 is TGTGCCAGCAGTTTCACGGGTACCGGGATGGATGAGCAGTTCTTC. The variable domain in full, completed from reference TRBV7-6 and TRBJ2-1, reads GAGVSQSPRYKVTKRGQDVALRCDPISGHVSLYWYRQALGQGPEFLTYFNYEAQQDKSGLPNDRFSAERPEGSISTLTIQRTEQRDSAMYRCASSFTGTGMDEQFFGPGTRLTVL.

The rearrangement links TRBV2 to TRBJ1-5; D not certain. CDR3 length: 12 residues. The V end was cut by 6 bases, the J end by 7 bases, with 10 bases between. Germline V lookup: CDR1 SNHLY, CDR2 FYNNEI. DNA of the CDR3: TGTGCCAGCAGGGGCGGCACGCAGCCCCAGCATTTT. Its protein is CASRGGTQPQHF.

The chain links TRBV5-4 to TRBJ1-5; D not resolved. The CDR3 runs 14 residues. Germline CDR1 reads SGHNT; CDR2 reads YYREEE (reference sequence). Trimming shortened V by 3 bases and J by 6 bases, and 13 bases separated the two germline ends. The CDR3 nucleotides are TGTGCCAGCAGCTCACAAGGGTCCGGTCAGCCCCAGCATTTT. Its protein is CASSSQGSGQPQHF. The full variable domain, completed using reference TRBV5-4 and TRBJ1-5, is ETGVTQSPTHLIKTRGQQVTLRCSSQSGHNTVSWYQQALGQGPQFIFQYYREEENGRGNFPPRFSGLQFPNYSSELNVNALELDDSALYLCASSSQGSGQPQHFGDGTRLSIL.